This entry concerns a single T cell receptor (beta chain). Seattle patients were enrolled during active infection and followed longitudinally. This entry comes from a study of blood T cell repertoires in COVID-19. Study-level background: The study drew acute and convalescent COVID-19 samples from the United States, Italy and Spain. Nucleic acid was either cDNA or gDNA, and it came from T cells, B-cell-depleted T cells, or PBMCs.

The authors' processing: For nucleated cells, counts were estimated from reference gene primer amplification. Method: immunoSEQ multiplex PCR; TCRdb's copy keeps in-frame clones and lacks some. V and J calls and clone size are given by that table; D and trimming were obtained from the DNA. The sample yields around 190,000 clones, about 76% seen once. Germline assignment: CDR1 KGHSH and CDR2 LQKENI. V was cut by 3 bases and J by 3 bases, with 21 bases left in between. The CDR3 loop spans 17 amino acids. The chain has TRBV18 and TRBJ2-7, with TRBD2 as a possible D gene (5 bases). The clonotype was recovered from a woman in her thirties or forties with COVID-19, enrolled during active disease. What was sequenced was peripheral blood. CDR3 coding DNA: TGTGCCAGCTCACCCCCGTCCGGGGTACAGAGCTACTACGAGCAGTACTTC. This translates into CASSPPSGVQSYYEQYF.